This TCR beta chain was captured by sequencing in a study of blood T cell repertoires in COVID-19 (TCRdb year 2020). Looking at the study overall: Samples from collaborators originated in the United States, Italy and Spain and spanned both the acute and convalescent phases of COVID-19. Samples came from the ongoing ImmuneRACE study (first 160 participants) plus 1,254 subjects from 6 global collaborators. Sample metadata almost always included a de-identified subject ID, COVID-19 status, age in years and sex. The material from the prospective study consisted of cDNA or gDNA derived from T cells, B-cell-depleted T cells, or PBMCs. The repertoires were released in a freely available public database intended as a resource for research on the immune response to SARS-CoV-2. Subjects who had been exposed to COVID-19, were actively infected with it, or had recovered from it provided the deeply sampled blood TCRbeta repertoires that made up the dataset. Where HLA class I and class II types were available, the types were taken from metadata supplied by the sample provider, not from assay-based typing. Summary of the overall study and its limitations: The quantity of clinical and demographic metadata differed by source and by participant and was supplied without curation.

Points on this clone: It lacks a known antigen. No per-base quality is available; no much larger clone lies one base away.

TCRbeta CDR3 regions were amplified from genomic DNA by means of the immunoSEQ Assay, a bias-controlled multiplex PCR. The authors' analysis ran thus. The number of nucleated cells in each sample was estimated from the amplification of reference gene primers within the assay. To quantify the absolute abundance of each unique TCRbeta CDR3 rearrangement, sequence reads were collapsed and filtered. For each sample, productive Simpson clonality was calculated as the square root of Simpson's diversity index across productive rearrangements. TCRdb retrieved this table from immuneACCESS and kept in-frame rearrangements only. Not all clones are present; in checked studies, unresolved V genes account for under half, and no reason is known for the remainder. V and J calls and clone size come straight from that table; D and trimming were deduced from the DNA. This sample lists some 73,000 clones; roughly 85% were detected once. The ten largest account for 30% to 40% of the sample.

Whole blood was collected in K2EDTA tubes by collaborating institutions according to the institutions' own protocols. For TCRbeta analysis, collaborators shipped samples in one of three forms: frozen whole blood, isolated PBMCs, or DNA extracted from either of those sample types. The CDR3 numbers 14 residues from cysteine through phenylalanine. The entry retains the CDR3 DNA only, 42 bases that are in frame from base 1. The germline V gene (reference sequence) sets CDR1 to MNHEY and CDR2 to SMNVEV. Trimming removed 5 bases from V and 4 bases from J, leaving 11 bases between the germline ends. The sample was peripheral blood. The rearrangement combines TRBV27 with TRBJ2-2; TRBD2 is a possible D gene, resting on 7 matching bases. The clonotype was recovered from a woman older than 75 with active or convalescent COVID-19. The CDR3 region: CASSQGGATGELFF. The nucleotide sequence is given as TGTGCCAGCAGTCAAGGGGGGGCCACCGGGGAGCTGTTTTTT.